The clone carrying this TCR beta chain is deemed medium-sized by its frequency. As yet, its antigen is unknown. CDR1 is SGHDT and CDR2 is YYEEEE in the germline V gene. The CDR3 sequence is 13 residues long. This sample was included in a study of T cell clusters in autoimmune cytopenias. TRB was amplified from about 270 ng of peripheral blood genomic DNA per sample. Multiplex touch-down PCR amplified TRB using TRB-A and TRB-B pools in one tube. TCRdb re-called the multiplex PCR reads; one entry per CDR3 protein, DNA not given. Its table lists a few thousand distinct CDR3 sequences. Whole-study results and caveats: Compared with active autoimmune hepatitis patients, healthy donors showed about 2.8-fold more exclusive TRB clusters. Primary autoimmune cytopenia patients seemingly lacked the physiological T cell clusters found in healthy donors. The T cell clusters were defined only in silico, without experimental functional validation.

The source is a human donor with an autoimmune cytopenia or autoimmune hepatitis (not recorded which). Sequencing input: peripheral blood. The chain couples TRBV5-6 to TRBJ2-3. The CDR3 sequence is CASSLYSTDTQYF.